The entry below gives a single T cell receptor (beta chain) sequence along with its context. Trimming removed 4 bases at V and 4 bases at J, with 13 bases between. The CDR3 has 14 amino acids. Germline V gene data show CDR1 as LGHDT and CDR2 as YNNKEL (reference sequence). This entry is derived from a study of blood T cell repertoires in COVID-19. For the study at large: The origin of the acute and convalescent COVID-19 samples was the United States, Italy and Spain.

Using immunoSEQ multiplex PCR, the repertoire was profiled, and TCRdb retains in-frame clones only, with some absent. This repertoire shows about 330,000 clones, roughly 85% found once; its top ten account for approximately 7.5%. The chain uses TRBV3-1 (or the pseudogene TRBV3-2) and TRBJ1-1; D is uncertain. Sequenced sample: peripheral blood. This TCR derives from a human donor in a cohort sampled during active COVID-19. CDR3 coding DNA: TGTGCCAGCAGCCCCCGCCACCGGGGCACTGAAGCTTTCTTT. This translates into CASSPRHRGTEAFF.